This T cell receptor beta chain was obtained from a study of vaccination and CD4 T cells after COVID-19. Study-wide background: Convalescents were six males and four females, two of them Hispanic.

Treatment defined: roughly ten-day PBMC culture with coronavirus spike peptide pools or control peptides (ViraFEST assay). The J segment lost 7 bases and the V segment lost 4 bases, leaving 6 bases of the junction unmatched. This CDR3 spans 13 amino acids. Germline lookup yields CDR1 DFQATT and CDR2 SNEGSKA (reference sequence). At the Johns Hopkins FTIC core, DNA taken from cultured CD4+ T cells was sequenced by way of the Oncomine TCR Beta short-read assay. TCRdb redid the calling of the PCR reads with MiXCR, one entry per CDR3 protein. The table includes about 20,000 distinct CDR3 sequences, around 63% detected once. This clonotype was detected only once. The target antigen is unknown.

Sequencing was carried out using CD4+ T cells from blood, cultured in vitro. The sequence was obtained from a human donor who had recovered from COVID-19. The chain links TRBV20-1 to TRBJ1-1, with TRBD1 matching 10 bases. The chain's CDR3 is CSAMTGGVIEAFF. The CDR3 nucleotides read TGCAGTGCTATGACAGGGGGCGTTATTGAAGCTTTCTTT.